The T cell receptor beta chain described here comes from a study of OX40 agonist ivuxolimab in advanced cancers. The protocol was immunoSEQ multiplex PCR, while the TCRdb copy is restricted to in-frame clones and leaves out a portion. This table has about 96,000 clones, roughly 80% appearing once. Germline CDR1 reads MDHEN; CDR2 reads SYDVKM. CDR3 size: 15 residues. V was pared by 2 bases and J by 3 bases, with 14 bases between. There are a few counts of this clone. Antigen: not known. Study results and limitations: The study found among the lowest clonal expansion in partial responders at 0.1-3.0 mg/kg. Several nonresponders also turned out to have low normalized T-cell clonal expansion.

This specimen was CD4+ or CD8+ T cells sorted from blood, taken in a trial of the OX40 agonist ivuxolimab. The TCR sequence derives from an adult with an advanced solid tumor such as melanoma, head and neck, liver or kidney cancer. V and J are TRBV28 and TRBJ2-7; D may correspond to TRBD1 or TRBD2 (6 bases each). DNA of the CDR3: TGTGCCAGCAGTTTACTCGGGGGCCCGCTCTACGAGCAGTACTTC. This gives the protein CASSLLGGPLYEQYF.